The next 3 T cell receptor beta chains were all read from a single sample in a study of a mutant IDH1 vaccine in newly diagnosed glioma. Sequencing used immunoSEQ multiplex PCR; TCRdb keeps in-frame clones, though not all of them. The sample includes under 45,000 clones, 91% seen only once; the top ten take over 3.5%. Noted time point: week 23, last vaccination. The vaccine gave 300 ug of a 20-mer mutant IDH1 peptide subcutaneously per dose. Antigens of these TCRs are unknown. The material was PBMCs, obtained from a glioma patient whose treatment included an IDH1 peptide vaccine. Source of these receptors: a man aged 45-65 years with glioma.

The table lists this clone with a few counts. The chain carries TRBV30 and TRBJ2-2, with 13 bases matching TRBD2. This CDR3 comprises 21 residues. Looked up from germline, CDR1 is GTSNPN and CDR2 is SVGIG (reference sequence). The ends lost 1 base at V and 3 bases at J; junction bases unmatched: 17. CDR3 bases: TGTGCCTGGAGTGCAACCAACCCCGGGACTAGCGGGGAGTGGTACACCGGGGAGCTGTTTTTT. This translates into CAWSATNPGTSGEWYTGELFF. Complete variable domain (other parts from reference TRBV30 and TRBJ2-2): SQTIHQWPATLVQPVGSPLSLECTVEGTSNPNLYWYRQAAGRGLQLLFYSVGIGQISSEVPQNLSASRPQDRQFILSSKKLLLSDSGFYLCAWSATNPGTSGEWYTGELFFGEGSRLTVL.

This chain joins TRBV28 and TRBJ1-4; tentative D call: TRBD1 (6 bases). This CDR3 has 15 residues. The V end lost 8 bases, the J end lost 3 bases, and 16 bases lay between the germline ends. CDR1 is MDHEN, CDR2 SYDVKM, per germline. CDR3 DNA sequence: TGTGCCAGCTCATCTGGGGGGCGACCTAATGAAAAACTGTTTTTT. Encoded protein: CASSSGGRPNEKLFF.

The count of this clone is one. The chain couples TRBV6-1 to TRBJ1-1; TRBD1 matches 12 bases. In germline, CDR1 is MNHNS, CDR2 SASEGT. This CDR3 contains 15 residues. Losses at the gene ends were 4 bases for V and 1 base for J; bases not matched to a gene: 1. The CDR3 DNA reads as TGTGCCAGCAGTGGGGGACAGGGGGCGAACACTGAAGCTTTCTTT. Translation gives CASSGGQGANTEAFF.